This T cell receptor beta chain was recovered during a study of control samples from healthy donors and cancer patients. Using immunoSEQ multiplex PCR, the repertoire was profiled, and TCRdb retains in-frame clones only, with some absent. The sample consists of about 96,000 clones, over 90% of them appearing once. Trimming stripped 5 bases from V and 8 bases from J, with 9 bases between. This CDR3 region has 11 residues. In germline, CDR1 is SGHNT, CDR2 YENEEA. This clone has only a few counts. This receptor was identified in a young man in good health. The J gene is TRBJ1-1, the V gene TRBV11-3; D remains ambiguous. The sample was blood. The CDR3 DNA reads TGTGCCAGCAGCCAGTGGACGGAAGCTTTCTTT. It translates to CASSQWTEAFF.